This T cell receptor (beta chain) was captured by sequencing in a study of blood T cell repertoires in COVID-19. Produced via immunoSEQ multiplex PCR; TCRdb's table is partial and in-frame only. The profile covers about 210,000 clones, with over 80% appearing a single time and approximately 10% taken by the ten largest. CDR3 length equals 12 residues. CDR1 and CDR2 (germline): KGHSH, LQKENI. V lost 0 bases and J 8 bases, leaving 7 bases between the germline ends. This clonotype originated in a man aged 18 to 30 with acute COVID-19. Input material: PBMCs or T cells enriched from blood (not recorded which). V is TRBV18 and J is TRBJ1-2; D ambiguous. CDR3 in amino acids: CASSPPGLGYTF. The CDR3 DNA reads as TGTGCCAGCTCACCACCCGGACTCGGCTACACCTTC.